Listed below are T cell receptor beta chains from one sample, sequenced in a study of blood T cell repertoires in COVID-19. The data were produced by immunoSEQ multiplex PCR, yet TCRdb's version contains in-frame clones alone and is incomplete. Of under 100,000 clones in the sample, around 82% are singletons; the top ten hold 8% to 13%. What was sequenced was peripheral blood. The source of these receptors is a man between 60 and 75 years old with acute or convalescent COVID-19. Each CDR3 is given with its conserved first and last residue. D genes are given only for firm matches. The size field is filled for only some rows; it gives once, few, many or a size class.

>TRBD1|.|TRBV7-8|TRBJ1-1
TGTGCCAGCAGCCTACAACCCGGGACAGGGGGCACTGAAGCTTTCTTT
CASSLQPGTGGTEAFF
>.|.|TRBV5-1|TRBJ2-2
TGCGCCAGCAGCTTGTCCGGGATCAACACCGGGGAGCTGTTTTTT
CASSLSGINTGELFF
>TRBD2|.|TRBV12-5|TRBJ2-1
TGTGCTAGTGGTTTGGGTCTAGCGGGTTACAATGAGCAGTTCTTC
CASGLGLAGYNEQFF
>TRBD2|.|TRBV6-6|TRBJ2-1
TGTGCCAGCAGGAGCGGGACTACCTACAATGAGCAGTTCTTC
CASRSGTTYNEQFF
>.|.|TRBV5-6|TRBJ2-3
TGTGCCAGCAGCTCCCGACGGTGGGCGAACTCCTTCGCAGATACGCAGTATTTT
CASSSRRWANSFADTQYF
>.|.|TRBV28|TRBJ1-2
TGTGCCAGCAGTTTAAAACTGAACTATGGCTACACCTTC
CASSLKLNYGYTF
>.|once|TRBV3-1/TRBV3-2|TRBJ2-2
TGTGCCAGCAGCCAAGGAACGACTAAGACCGGGGAGCTGTTTTTT
CASSQGTTKTGELFF
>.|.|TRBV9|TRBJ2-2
TGTGCCAGCAGCGTATCAACTAGCCTGAACACCGGGGAGCTGTTTTTT
CASSVSTSLNTGELFF
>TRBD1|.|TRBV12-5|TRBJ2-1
TGTGCTAGTGGTTTGACAGGGGGGCCAAACAATGAGCAGTTCTTC
CASGLTGGPNNEQFF
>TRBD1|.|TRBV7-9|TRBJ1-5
TGTGCCAGCAGCTTAGGACAGGGAAATCAGCCCCAGCATTTT
CASSLGQGNQPQHF
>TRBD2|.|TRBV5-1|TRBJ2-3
TGCGCCAGCAGCCAGGGACTAGCGGGGGGTCGTAGCACAGATACGCAGTATTTT
CASSQGLAGGRSTDTQYF
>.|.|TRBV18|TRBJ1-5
TGTGCCAGCTCACCCGGAGAGAATCAGCCCCAGCATTTT
CASSPGENQPQHF
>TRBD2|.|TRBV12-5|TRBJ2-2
TGTGCTAGTGGATTGGTAGCGGGGGGGCTGTCCGGGGAGCTGTTTTTT
CASGLVAGGLSGELFF
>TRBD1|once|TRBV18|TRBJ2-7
TGTGCCAGCTCACCGGGACAGGCCTCCTACGAGCAGTACTTC
CASSPGQASYEQYF
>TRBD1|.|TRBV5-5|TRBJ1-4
TGTGCCAGCAGACTCCCCGGGACAGGGGGAGAAAAACTGTTTTTT
CASRLPGTGGEKLFF
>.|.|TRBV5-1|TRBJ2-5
TGCGCCAGCAGCGGGGAGGGGGGAGAGACCCAGTACTTC
CASSGEGGETQYF
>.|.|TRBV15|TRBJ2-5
TGTGCCACCAGCAGAGGGACGGGAGAGGTTCTGGAGACCCAGTACTTC
CATSRGTGEVLETQYF
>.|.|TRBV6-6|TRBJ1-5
TGTGCCAGCAGTCTCACGGGGGGGCAGGGGCCTACCCGTGGGGCCCAGCATTTT
CASSLTGGQGPTRGAQHF
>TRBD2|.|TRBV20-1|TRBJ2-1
TGCAGTGCTAGTGGACTAGCGCAGTTCTTC
CSASGLAQFF
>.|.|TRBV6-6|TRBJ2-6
TGTGCCAGCAGTACGCGAGGCTCTGGGGCCAACGTCCTGACTTTC
CASSTRGSGANVLTF
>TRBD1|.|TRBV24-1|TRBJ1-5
TGTGCCACCAGTCAGGGGGCGAGGCCCCAGCATTTT
CATSQGARPQHF
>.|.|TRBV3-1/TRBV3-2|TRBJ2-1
TGTGCCAGCAGCCAAGCTTCCGGGACTGCCTACAATGAGCAGTTCTTC
CASSQASGTAYNEQFF
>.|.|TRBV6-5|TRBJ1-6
TGTGCCAGCAGTTCGAGGGAGACGGGCTCACCCCTCCACTTT
CASSSRETGSPLHF
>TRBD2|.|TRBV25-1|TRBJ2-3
TGTGCCAGCTCCCAACTAGCGGGAGAGTCCACAGATACGCAGTATTTT
CASSQLAGESTDTQYF
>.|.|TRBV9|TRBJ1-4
TGTGCCAGCAGCGTAGGATCCGGAGGAAAACTGTTTTTT
CASSVGSGGKLFF
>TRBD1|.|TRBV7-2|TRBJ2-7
TGTGCCAGCAGCGCCGGGACAGGGGGATATGGGCAGTACTTC
CASSAGTGGYGQYF
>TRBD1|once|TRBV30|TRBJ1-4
TGTGCCATGGAGAGGGGACAGGGTAATGAAAAACTGTTTTTT
CAMERGQGNEKLFF
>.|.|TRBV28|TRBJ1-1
TGTGCCACCCATAAAAACCAAGAGGCTTTCTTT
CATHKNQEAFF
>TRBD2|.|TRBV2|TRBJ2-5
TGTGCCAGCAGGCCAGCGGGGGGTCAAGAGACCCAGTACTTC
CASRPAGGQETQYF
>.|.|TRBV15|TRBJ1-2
TGTGCCACCAGCAGCGACTTAAGTCGCGTGGGCTACACCTTC
CATSSDLSRVGYTF
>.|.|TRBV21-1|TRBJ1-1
TGTGCCACCCTCCTGAGGGAGAACACTGAAGCTTTCTTT
CATLLRENTEAFF
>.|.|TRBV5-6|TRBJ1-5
TGTGCCAGCAGCCCGATGGGGGGTAGCAATCAGCCCCAGCATTTT
CASSPMGGSNQPQHF
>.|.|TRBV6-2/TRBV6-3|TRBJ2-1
TGTGCCAGCAGTCCCCGCGGGAACTCCTACAATGAGCAGTTCTTC
CASSPRGNSYNEQFF
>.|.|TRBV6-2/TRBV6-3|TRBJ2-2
TGTGCCAGCAGTTATCTATCCGGGGAGCTGTTTTTT
CASSYLSGELFF
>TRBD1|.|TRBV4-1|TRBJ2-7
TGCGCCAGCAGTCCAACGGACAGGGGGGATATCTACGAGCAGTACTTC
CASSPTDRGDIYEQYF
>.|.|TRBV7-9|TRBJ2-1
TGTGCCAGCAGCCAGGACGGACTTGGGGAGCAGTTCTTC
CASSQDGLGEQFF
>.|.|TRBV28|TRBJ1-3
TGTGCCGGGAGACGGCTCTCTGGAAACACCATATATTTT
CAGRRLSGNTIYF
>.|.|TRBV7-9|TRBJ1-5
TGTGCCAGCAGCACGGACATAGAGAGCAATCAGCCCCAGCATTTT
CASSTDIESNQPQHF
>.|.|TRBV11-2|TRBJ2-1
TGTGCCAGCAGCTTAGTCCGTGGGAGTCAATACAATGAGCAGTTCTTC
CASSLVRGSQYNEQFF
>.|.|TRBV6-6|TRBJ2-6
TGTGCCAGCAGTACAGGTAGCTCTGGGGCCAACGTCCTGACTTTC
CASSTGSSGANVLTF